The rows below give T cell receptor beta chains drawn from one sample of a study of blood T cell repertoires in COVID-19. Libraries were prepared by immunoSEQ multiplex PCR; TCRdb keeps only in-frame clonotypes and omits some of them. The table records about 190,000 clones, approximately 84% of them present only once. The sample consisted of peripheral blood. These receptors originate from a woman in her 70s with active or convalescent COVID-19. Each CDR3 is given with its conserved first and last residue.

TRBV5-4	TRBJ2-3	16	CASSLGAGGPTDTQYF
TRBV6-5	TRBJ2-7	15	CASENQRGTSYEQYF
TRBV5-4	TRBJ2-5	13	CASSRDKQETQYF
TRBV3-1/TRBV3-2	TRBJ2-7	14	CASSQAGTKSQQYF
TRBV6-6	TRBJ2-2	13	CASTSPAGGELFF
TRBV18	TRBJ2-5	12	CASSPSAETQYF
TRBV13	TRBJ1-2	13	CASSQYGSYGYTF
TRBV15	TRBJ1-5	13	CATSTGPYQPQHF
TRBV11-3	TRBJ2-7	14	CASSLGGPVHEQYF
TRBV4-1	TRBJ2-1	19	CASSQDRGSGLAALNEQFF
TRBV28	TRBJ2-3	13	CASGGLALDTQYF
TRBV7-2	TRBJ2-7	17	CASSISGTSGIPYEQYF
TRBV7-3	TRBJ2-1	15	CASSGAGAFYNEQFF
TRBV11-2	TRBJ2-5	18	CASSFLLAGRLQSETQYF
TRBV29-1	TRBJ2-1	16	CSVVRDRDRLYNEQFF
TRBV29-1	TRBJ2-2	16	CSVIGLAGENTGELFF
TRBV5-6	TRBJ2-3	13	CASSKRPTDTQYF
TRBV6-5	TRBJ1-4	13	CASSLNRGEKLFF
TRBV19	TRBJ2-3	14	CASSIGSGTDTQYF
TRBV19	TRBJ1-2	15	CASSPSRGTNYGYTF
TRBV7-9	TRBJ2-7	16	CASSSIRDRGGYEQYF
TRBV29-1	TRBJ2-3	13	CSVSQGLGDTQYF
TRBV19	TRBJ2-4	17	CASSMGGQGLAKNIQYF
TRBV7-3	TRBJ2-2	14	CASGRRGNTGELFF
TRBV21-1	TRBJ1-2	17	CASSKIARTGLHYGYTF
TRBV9	TRBJ2-5	16	CASSVVGTGGEETQYF
TRBV29-1	TRBJ1-2	12	CSVVEGGGGYTF
TRBV28	TRBJ1-3	15	CASRVDRVSGNTIYF
TRBV23-1	TRBJ1-6	15	CASSPTDRGYSPLHF
TRBV6-6	TRBJ1-5	15	CASSFPGHSNQPQHF
TRBV9	TRBJ2-2	17	CASSPLAPGLVGGELFF
TRBV28	TRBJ2-4	14	CASSLRTGRGIQYF
TRBV6-5	TRBJ2-1	13	CASSRGPENEQFF
TRBV19	TRBJ2-5	13	CASNPGSQETQYF
TRBV5-1	TRBJ1-3	19	CASSLDRFEGGQAGNTIYF
TRBV6-5	TRBJ1-3	14	CASRTGAAGNTIYF
TRBV27	TRBJ1-1	16	CASSSPTRTGGIRAFF
TRBV6-6	TRBJ1-6	13	CASTLQGHSPLHF
TRBV25-1	TRBJ2-1	12	CASSEVFGEQFF
TRBV7-9	TRBJ2-2	14	CASIPTGNTGELFF
TRBV10-2	TRBJ2-7	14	CARNRDTPDYEQYF
TRBV29-1	TRBJ2-1	11	CSGKSGNEQFF
TRBV28	TRBJ2-3	14	CASSSSGVTDTQYF
TRBV28	TRBJ1-5	14	CASSFAGSNQPQHF
TRBV9	TRBJ2-3	16	CASSPSTTSGMDTQYF
TRBV28	TRBJ2-1	12	CASTSSYNEQFF
TRBV6-6	TRBJ2-1	15	CASSYASGERNEQFF
TRBV19	TRBJ2-1	15	CASSRLGTGGNEQFF
TRBV24-1	TRBJ2-2	14	CATNPGANTGELFF
TRBV5-4	TRBJ2-7	13	CASSADWAYEQYF
TRBV25-1	TRBJ2-7	14	CASSELGTTYEQYF
TRBV6-5	TRBJ1-4	15	CASSPPGGGIEKLFF
TRBV24-1	TRBJ2-1	14	CATSDGTELSEQFF
TRBV11-2	TRBJ2-2	14	CASSLVSGTGELFF